A selection of T cell receptor beta chains follows, all from one sample in a study of blood T cell repertoires in COVID-19. Assay used: immunoSEQ multiplex PCR; TCRdb lists only in-frame clones, some missing. This sample yields about 200,000 clones, of which approximately 82% are seen a single time; 8.2% belongs to the top ten. Sequencing was carried out using peripheral blood. The receptors were gathered from a woman in her 50s with acute or convalescent COVID-19. CDR3s include the opening cysteine and the closing phenylalanine or tryptophan. Each record gives: clone size, V gene, D gene, J gene, CDR3 protein, CDR3 DNA. D genes are given only for firm matches. For some rows the clone size is stated as once, few or many, or as a class when expanded; others skip it.

abundance: .
v_gene: TRBV5-4
d_gene: .
j_gene: TRBJ1-1
CDR3aa: CASSFGGLTEAFF
CDR3nt: TGTGCCAGCAGCTTCGGGGGGTTGACTGAAGCTTTCTTT

abundance: few
v_gene: TRBV7-3
d_gene: TRBD2
j_gene: TRBJ2-7
CDR3aa: CASSTRGGTAEQYF
CDR3nt: TGTGCCAGCAGCACCCGGGGGGGGACTGCCGAGCAGTACTTC

abundance: .
v_gene: TRBV23-1
d_gene: TRBD2
j_gene: TRBJ2-5
CDR3aa: CASLPSSGRGRTGETQYF
CDR3nt: TGCGCCAGCCTGCCAAGTAGCGGGAGAGGTCGGACCGGGGAGACCCAGTACTTC

abundance: .
v_gene: TRBV3-1/TRBV3-2
d_gene: TRBD1
j_gene: TRBJ1-5
CDR3aa: CASSQGTGGFQPQHF
CDR3nt: TGTGCCAGCAGCCAAGGGACAGGGGGTTTTCAGCCCCAGCATTTT

abundance: .
v_gene: TRBV4-2
d_gene: .
j_gene: TRBJ1-5
CDR3aa: CASSRAGDGYSNQPQHF
CDR3nt: TGTGCCAGCAGCCGAGCGGGGGACGGGTATAGCAATCAGCCCCAGCATTTT

abundance: .
v_gene: TRBV7-6
d_gene: .
j_gene: TRBJ1-1
CDR3aa: CASSSQGTLNTEAFF
CDR3nt: TGTGCCAGCAGCTCCCAAGGGACTTTGAACACTGAAGCTTTCTTT

abundance: .
v_gene: TRBV28
d_gene: .
j_gene: TRBJ2-7
CDR3aa: CASSFAGIHEQYF
CDR3nt: TGTGCCAGCAGTTTTGCGGGGATCCACGAGCAGTACTTC

abundance: .
v_gene: TRBV30
d_gene: .
j_gene: TRBJ2-2
CDR3aa: CAWSMDSSDTGELFF
CDR3nt: TGTGCCTGGTCCATGGACAGCTCTGACACCGGGGAGCTGTTTTTT

abundance: .
v_gene: TRBV27
d_gene: TRBD1
j_gene: TRBJ1-2
CDR3aa: CASSPNRDRPFNYGYTF
CDR3nt: TGTGCCAGCAGTCCAAACCGGGACAGACCCTTTAACTATGGCTACACCTTC

abundance: .
v_gene: TRBV10-3
d_gene: TRBD1
j_gene: TRBJ2-5
CDR3aa: CAISDGQGVQETQYF
CDR3nt: TGTGCCATCAGTGACGGACAGGGGGTTCAAGAGACCCAGTACTTC

abundance: .
v_gene: TRBV13
d_gene: .
j_gene: TRBJ2-3
CDR3aa: CASSLAEETDTQYF
CDR3nt: TGTGCCAGCAGCTTAGCCGAGGAAACAGATACGCAGTATTTT

abundance: .
v_gene: TRBV6-6
d_gene: .
j_gene: TRBJ1-2
CDR3aa: CASSLGVNYGYTF
CDR3nt: TGTGCCAGCAGTCTCGGGGTCAACTATGGCTACACCTTC

abundance: once
v_gene: TRBV19
d_gene: TRBD1
j_gene: TRBJ1-2
CDR3aa: CASSTWDRDYGYTF
CDR3nt: TGTGCCAGTAGTACATGGGACAGGGACTATGGCTACACCTTC

abundance: .
v_gene: TRBV5-1
d_gene: .
j_gene: TRBJ2-5
CDR3aa: CASSLGQRNQETQYF
CDR3nt: TGCGCCAGCAGCTTGGGCCAGCGGAATCAAGAGACCCAGTACTTC

abundance: .
v_gene: TRBV3-1/TRBV3-2
d_gene: TRBD1
j_gene: TRBJ1-1
CDR3aa: CASSQARAGGAFF
CDR3nt: TGTGCCAGCAGCCAAGCTAGGGCAGGGGGAGCTTTCTTT

abundance: .
v_gene: TRBV28
d_gene: TRBD1
j_gene: TRBJ1-6
CDR3aa: CASSLDRGLGSPLHF
CDR3nt: TGTGCCAGCAGTCTTGACAGGGGGTTGGGTTCACCCCTCCACTTT

abundance: .
v_gene: TRBV7-2
d_gene: TRBD2
j_gene: TRBJ2-7
CDR3aa: CASSLGGLASYEQYF
CDR3nt: TGTGCCAGCAGCTTAGGGGGACTAGCCAGCTACGAGCAGTACTTC

abundance: once
v_gene: TRBV5-1
d_gene: TRBD1
j_gene: TRBJ2-7
CDR3aa: CASSSGDSFEQYF
CDR3nt: TGCGCCAGCAGCTCCGGGGACAGCTTTGAGCAGTACTTC

abundance: .
v_gene: TRBV11-2
d_gene: TRBD2
j_gene: TRBJ2-7
CDR3aa: CASSFGTSGEQYF
CDR3nt: TGTGCCAGCAGCTTTGGGACTAGTGGCGAGCAGTACTTC

abundance: .
v_gene: TRBV5-4
d_gene: TRBD2
j_gene: TRBJ2-5
CDR3aa: CASSLGGLAGNQETQYF
CDR3nt: TGTGCCAGCAGCCTGGGGGGGCTAGCGGGTAACCAAGAGACCCAGTACTTC

abundance: .
v_gene: TRBV29-1
d_gene: TRBD1
j_gene: TRBJ1-2
CDR3aa: CSVDRGPTGYTF
CDR3nt: TGCAGCGTTGATAGGGGGCCGACCGGCTACACCTTC

abundance: once
v_gene: TRBV28
d_gene: .
j_gene: TRBJ2-1
CDR3aa: CASSSTAHTAGNSYNEQFF
CDR3nt: TGTGCCAGCAGTTCCACGGCCCACACGGCGGGGAACTCCTACAATGAGCAGTTCTTC

abundance: .
v_gene: TRBV5-4
d_gene: TRBD1
j_gene: TRBJ2-7
CDR3aa: CASSSPGQGAYEQYF
CDR3nt: TGTGCCAGCAGCTCCCCGGGACAGGGGGCGTACGAGCAGTACTTC

abundance: .
v_gene: TRBV5-1
d_gene: TRBD2
j_gene: TRBJ2-1
CDR3aa: CASSLTSGGEGNEQFF
CDR3nt: TGCGCCAGCAGCCTGACTAGCGGGGGCGAGGGCAATGAGCAGTTCTTC

abundance: few
v_gene: TRBV10-1
d_gene: TRBD1
j_gene: TRBJ2-7
CDR3aa: CASSRDRETHEQYF
CDR3nt: TGCGCCAGCAGCCGGGACAGGGAGACCCACGAGCAGTACTTC

abundance: .
v_gene: TRBV6-5
d_gene: TRBD2
j_gene: TRBJ2-3
CDR3aa: CASSSGTSTDTQYF
CDR3nt: TGTGCCAGCAGCAGCGGGACTAGCACAGATACGCAGTATTTT

abundance: .
v_gene: TRBV2
d_gene: TRBD1
j_gene: TRBJ2-2
CDR3aa: CASSATGGASGELFF
CDR3nt: TGTGCCAGCAGTGCTACAGGGGGCGCGAGCGGGGAGCTGTTTTTT

abundance: .
v_gene: TRBV28
d_gene: .
j_gene: TRBJ2-3
CDR3aa: CASSQPAEGTDTQYF
CDR3nt: TGTGCCAGCAGCCAACCAGCGGAGGGGACAGATACGCAGTATTTT

abundance: .
v_gene: TRBV12-3/TRBV12-4
d_gene: .
j_gene: TRBJ1-2
CDR3aa: CASRKTEIYGYTF
CDR3nt: TGTGCCAGCAGGAAGACAGAAATCTATGGCTACACCTTC

abundance: .
v_gene: TRBV18
d_gene: TRBD2
j_gene: TRBJ2-1
CDR3aa: CASSLGTTSSYNEQFF
CDR3nt: TGTGCCAGCTCACTAGGGACTACTAGCTCCTACAATGAGCAGTTCTTC

abundance: .
v_gene: TRBV24-1
d_gene: TRBD1
j_gene: TRBJ2-1
CDR3aa: CATSDTTGTVYNEQFF
CDR3nt: TGTGCCACCAGTGACACGACCGGGACAGTTTACAATGAGCAGTTCTTC

abundance: .
v_gene: TRBV28
d_gene: .
j_gene: TRBJ1-2
CDR3aa: CASHGGNYGYTF
CDR3nt: TGTGCCAGCCACGGGGGTAACTATGGCTACACCTTC

abundance: .
v_gene: TRBV29-1
d_gene: .
j_gene: TRBJ2-3
CDR3aa: CSVGTLPTDTQYF
CDR3nt: TGCAGCGTCGGGACTCTCCCCACAGATACGCAGTATTTT

abundance: .
v_gene: TRBV24-1
d_gene: TRBD2
j_gene: TRBJ2-7
CDR3aa: CATSDSSGSINEQYF
CDR3nt: TGTGCCACCAGTGACTCTAGCGGGAGTATCAACGAGCAGTACTTC

abundance: .
v_gene: TRBV5-8
d_gene: .
j_gene: TRBJ2-7
CDR3aa: CASLSVRTPPYEQYF
CDR3nt: TGTGCCAGCCTTTCCGTACGAACTCCCCCCTACGAGCAGTACTTC

abundance: .
v_gene: TRBV27
d_gene: .
j_gene: TRBJ1-4
CDR3aa: CASSAQAANEKLFF
CDR3nt: TGTGCCAGTAGCGCCCAAGCGGCTAATGAAAAACTGTTTTTT

abundance: .
v_gene: TRBV11-2
d_gene: TRBD2
j_gene: TRBJ2-1
CDR3aa: CASSLDSKSGLVDEQFF
CDR3nt: TGTGCCAGCAGCTTAGATAGTAAGTCGGGACTAGTCGATGAGCAGTTCTTC

abundance: .
v_gene: TRBV6-5
d_gene: TRBD2
j_gene: TRBJ2-2
CDR3aa: CASIPGGLTGELFF
CDR3nt: TGTGCCAGCATTCCGGGGGGTTTAACCGGGGAGCTGTTTTTT

abundance: .
v_gene: TRBV4-2
d_gene: TRBD2
j_gene: TRBJ2-3
CDR3aa: CASSPRAASGRVGDTQYF
CDR3nt: TGTGCCAGCAGCCCCAGGGCGGCTAGCGGGAGGGTAGGTGATACGCAGTATTTT

abundance: .
v_gene: TRBV4-2
d_gene: TRBD1
j_gene: TRBJ2-5
CDR3aa: CASSQEGTVETQYF
CDR3nt: TGTGCCAGCAGCCAAGAAGGGACAGTAGAGACCCAGTACTTC

abundance: few
v_gene: TRBV19
d_gene: .
j_gene: TRBJ2-1
CDR3aa: CASSLGTTNEQFF
CDR3nt: TGTGCCAGTAGTCTAGGCACTACCAATGAGCAGTTCTTC

abundance: .
v_gene: TRBV19
d_gene: TRBD1
j_gene: TRBJ1-1
CDR3aa: CASSGDRGTEAFF
CDR3nt: TGTGCCAGTAGTGGGGACAGGGGGACTGAAGCTTTCTTT